This TCR beta chain comes out of a study of blood T cell repertoires in COVID-19. Whole-study context: PBMCs, B-cell-depleted T cells, or T cells provided the cDNA or gDNA that made up the material.

How the authors handled the data: Scientists estimated how many nucleated cells there were by amplifying reference gene primers. This table comes from immunoSEQ multiplex PCR, and its TCRdb copy is limited to in-frame clones, with some not included. V, J and clone size are those of that table, while D and trimming were read from the DNA. The sample includes around 67,000 clones, roughly 87% of them seen just once. With 4 bases clipped from V and 2 bases from J, the junction kept 2 bases outside the gene matches. Germline CDR1 is SNHLY and CDR2 is FYNNEI. CDR3 length: 16 amino acids. The sequence derives from a woman of 80 years or more with acute or convalescent COVID-19. The sequencing input was peripheral blood. The chain uses TRBV2 and TRBJ2-1; 13 positions agree with TRBD2. The chain's CDR3 is CASSATSGRAYNEQFF. In DNA, the CDR3 is TGTGCCAGCAGTGCTACTAGCGGGAGGGCCTACAATGAGCAGTTCTTC.